The clone carrying this TCR beta chain showed up many times. Its specificity is not known. The data were obtained in a study of identical twins. Broader study findings: Researchers reported weaker excess twin sharing in beta out-of-frame sequences.

TCRdb analysed the 5' RACE reads with MiXCR anew, one entry per CDR3 protein. The sample carries approximately 680,000 distinct CDR3 sequences, around 7.5% recorded once. This sample also belongs to another study, concerning yellow fever vaccine responses in identical twins.

The source is a woman aged 18-30 years in good health. Sequencing was carried out using PBMCs.

The CDR3 protein is CASSRSLGGSGHGANVLTF. In DNA form, the CDR3 reads TGTGCCAGTTCGAGGAGTTTGGGGGGATCGGGCCATGGGGCCAACGTCCTGACTTTC. The chain is built from TRBV28 and TRBJ2-6, with a weak D call TRBD2 (6 bases). The germline gives CDR1 MDHEN, CDR2 SYDVKM. V was clipped by 9 bases and J by 3 bases, with 27 bases between them. This CDR3 is 19 amino acids long. Full variable domain (missing parts from reference TRBV28 and TRBJ2-6): DVKVTQSSRYLVKRTGEKVFLECVQDMDHENMFWYRQDPGLGLRLIYFSYDVKMKEKGDIPEGYSVSREKKERFSLILESASTNQTSMYLCASSRSLGGSGHGANVLTFGAGSRLTVL.